The 5 T cell receptor beta chains in this list originate from one sample, sequenced in a study of radiation and T cells in renal cell carcinoma. The time point was: blood 4 weeks post-SBRT, at nephrectomy. Treatment reported: 15 Gy SBRT to primary tumor, nephrectomy 4 weeks later. Only in-frame clones appear in the TCRdb table, and some are missing; sequencing was by immunoSEQ multiplex PCR. Altogether 150,000 or so clones are present, around 89% being singletons, with the ten largest covering around 11%. The sample in question was blood, obtained from a patient whose treatment included radiotherapy and nephrectomy. The source of these receptors is a woman aged 50 to 60 with renal cell carcinoma.

CDR3 nucleotides: TGTGCCACCAGCAGAGACGGGGTAAGGTCCTACAATGAGCAGTTCTTC. Translation: CATSRDGVRSYNEQFF. This chain joins TRBV15 and TRBJ2-1, with D perhaps TRBD2 (5 bases). The CDR3 is 16 residues long. Trimming took 0 bases from V and 1 from J, leaving 10 bases between them. Germline V gives CDR1 LNHNV, CDR2 YYDKDF (reference sequence).

The V call is TRBV5-1, the J call TRBJ2-1, with 11 bases lining up with TRBD2. The CDR3 is 19 residues long. Germline V lookup: CDR1 SGHRS, CDR2 YFSETQ. Trimming cost V 0 bases and J 0 bases; bases outside gene matches: 8. CDR3 sequence reads: CASSLAITSGGSSYNEQFF. The DNA of the CDR3 is TGCGCCAGCAGCTTGGCCATCACTAGCGGGGGTAGCTCCTACAATGAGCAGTTCTTC.

V is TRBV5-1 and J is TRBJ2-7; D call uncertain. Per the germline V gene, CDR1 is SGHRS and CDR2 is YFSETQ. The germline V and J ends were trimmed by 0 bases and 2 bases, with 12 bases remaining between them. This CDR3 is 15 amino acids long. In DNA form, the CDR3 reads TGCGCCAGCAGCTTGGGCCCGAATGGTGCCTACGAGCAGTACTTC. This encodes CASSLGPNGAYEQYF. The variable domain in full, with the rest retrieved from reference TRBV5-1 and TRBJ2-7, is KAGVTQTPRYLIKTRGQQVTLSCSPISGHRSVSWYQQTPGQGLQFLFEYFSETQRNKGNFPGRFSGRQFSNSRSEMNVSTLELGDSALYLCASSLGPNGAYEQYFGPGTRLTVT.

The chain links TRBV2 to TRBJ1-1, with D unclear. V dropped 2 bases and J dropped 2 bases, with 12 bases sitting between them. This CDR3 is built from 15 residues. The V gene's germline CDR1 is SNHLY and CDR2 FYNNEI. The CDR3: CASSEYQADNTEAFF. CDR3 DNA: TGTGCCAGCAGTGAATACCAGGCAGATAACACTGAAGCTTTCTTT.

The chain employs TRBV5-1 and TRBJ2-5; 9 bases match TRBD2. Trimming took 4 bases from V and 3 from J; bases not matched to a gene: 7. Germline V gene sequence: CDR1 SGHRS, CDR2 YFSETQ. The CDR3 covers 15 residues. The CDR3 is CASSHEGGGEETQYF. CDR3 nucleotides: TGCGCCAGCAGCCACGAGGGCGGGGGGGAAGAGACCCAGTACTTC.